Below are 12 T cell receptor beta chains sequenced from a single sample in a study of CD8 T cells in Susac syndrome. Reverse transcription of about 0.45 to 1 ug RNA was carried out with random hexamers. TCRdb reprocessed the immunoSEQ multiplex PCR reads via MiXCR and lists one record per CDR3 protein. The sample consists of 100,000 to 150,000 distinct CDR3 sequences, approximately 94% of them appearing once. The sample consisted of CD4+ T cells from PBMCs. The source is a human donor with multiple sclerosis.

V is TRBV9 and J is TRBJ2-2; 7 bases match TRBD1. The ends lost 0 bases at V and 7 bases at J; junction bases unmatched: 15. The germline V gene encodes CDR1 SGDLS and CDR2 YYNGEE. The CDR3 length is 18 residues. The CDR3: CASSVATGTVRVSGELFF. The CDR3 nucleotides are TGTGCCAGCAGCGTAGCTACGGGGACAGTTCGAGTTAGCGGGGAGCTGTTTTTT.

This chain connects TRBV30 to TRBJ1-2; D unclear. Germline assignment: CDR1 GTSNPN and CDR2 SVGIG (reference sequence). Trimming removed 5 bases from V and 6 bases from J, with 10 bases in between. CDR3 length equals 11 residues. CDR3 loop: CAWSVGHGYTF. In DNA, the CDR3 is TGTGCCTGGTCCGTAGGGCATGGCTACACCTTC.

This chain links TRBV30 with TRBJ1-2; TRBD1 agrees at 11 bases. CDR1 is GTSNPN, CDR2 SVGIG, per germline (reference sequence). V shed 2 bases, J shed 8 bases, and the junction held 10 bases outside the gene matches. The length of the CDR3 is 15 residues. Here the CDR3 DNA reads TGTGCCTGGAGTCCCTGGACAGGGGGCGCGACCGGCTACACCTTC. Its protein product is CAWSPWTGGATGYTF.

The rearrangement joins TRBV24-1 to TRBJ1-1; D may be TRBD1 (5 bases). CDR1 and CDR2 from the germline V gene are KGHDR and SFDVKD. The V end was cut by 6 bases, the J end by 5 bases, with 6 bases between. This CDR3 comprises 11 residues. The CDR3 sequence: CATSSGTEAFF. CDR3 nucleotide sequence: TGTGCCACCAGTTCAGGGACTGAAGCTTTCTTT.

The rearrangement links TRBV29-1 to TRBJ2-7; D possibly uses TRBD1 or TRBD2 (6 bases each). The CDR3 is 14 residues long. Trimming left V 4 bases short and J 0 bases short, with 13 bases between. CDR1 is SQVTM, CDR2 ANQGSEA, per germline. DNA of the CDR3: TGCAGCGTTGGTATGGGGGGCAGCTCCTACGAGCAGTACTTC. Encoded protein: CSVGMGGSSYEQYF.

This clonotype was detected once. The chain couples TRBV30 to TRBJ2-3; D unresolved. The germline V gene has CDR1 GTSNPN and CDR2 SVGIG (reference sequence). The CDR3 runs 13 residues. V lost 7 bases and J lost 0, with 11 bases in between. CDR3 DNA sequence: TGTGCCTACCAGATTCCTAGCACAGATACGCAGTATTTT. Its translation is CAYQIPSTDTQYF. Based on the CDR3 plus reference TRBV30 and TRBJ2-3, the full variable domain is SQTIHQWPATLVQPVGSPLSLECTVEGTSNPNLYWYRQAAGRGLQLLFYSVGIGQISSEVPQNLSASRPQDRQFILSSKKLLLSDSGFYLCAYQIPSTDTQYFGPGTRLTVL.

The chain links TRBV30 to TRBJ2-1; tentatively, D is TRBD2 (5 bases). The germline gives CDR1 GTSNPN, CDR2 SVGIG (reference sequence). The CDR3 is made up of 14 amino acids. The germline V and J ends were trimmed by 6 bases and 3 bases, with 15 bases remaining between them. CDR3 sequence reads: CACLKRNYYNEQFF. CDR3 DNA: TGTGCCTGCCTAAAGCGGAACTACTACAATGAGCAGTTCTTC.

V usage is TRBV7-9 and J usage is TRBJ2-2; TRBD2 matches 9 bases. J lost 6 bases, V lost 0 bases, and 8 bases had no gene match. The CDR3 totals 17 residues. The germline CDR1 and CDR2 sequences are SEHNR and FQNEAQ (reference sequence). The CDR3 loop reads CASSLAMASGIPGELFF. The CDR3, as DNA: TGTGCCAGCAGCTTAGCGATGGCTAGCGGGATTCCCGGGGAGCTGTTTTTT.

In this sample, this clonotype turned up once. The genes are TRBV29-1 and TRBJ2-3, with unresolved D. The V gene lost 4 bases and the J gene lost 2 bases, with 10 bases spanning the gap. Germline V gene data show CDR1 as SQVTM and CDR2 as ANQGSEA. The CDR3 is 13 amino acids. The CDR3 bases are TGCAGCGTTGCCATGACTGTCACAGATACGCAGTATTTT. Amino acids: CSVAMTVTDTQYF.

The rearrangement joins TRBV29-1 to TRBJ2-7; 11 bases fit TRBD1. V dropped 3 bases and J dropped 3; count of bases not matched to a gene: 1. The germline gives CDR1 SQVTM, CDR2 ANQGSEA. The CDR3 totals 13 residues. DNA of the CDR3: TGCAGCGTTGACGGGACAGGGGGCTACGAGCAGTACTTC. The encoded protein is CSVDGTGGYEQYF.

V gene TRBV12-3 or TRBV12-4 combines with J gene TRBJ1-4; D is ambiguous. V dropped 5 bases and J dropped 5 bases, with 9 bases sitting between them. The CDR3 is 13 amino acids. CDR3 loop: CASSDRENEKLFF. CDR3 DNA: TGTGCCAGCAGTGACCGGGAGAATGAAAAACTGTTTTTT.

V usage is TRBV20-1 and J usage is TRBJ1-6; D might be TRBD1 (5 bases). The CDR3 sequence is 13 residues long. V lost 2 bases and J lost 14, with 16 bases in between. Germline CDR1 DFQATT, CDR2 SNEGSKA (reference sequence). The CDR3 loop reads CSARTGAQVTLHF. The CDR3 region has the DNA TGCAGTGCTAGAACCGGGGCCCAAGTCACCCTCCACTTT.